Below, one T cell receptor beta chain is given with its context. The sample is drawn from a study of blood T cell repertoires in COVID-19. The overall study: Acute and convalescent COVID-19 samples came from the United States, Italy and Spain. T cells, B-cell-depleted T cells, or PBMCs supplied cDNA or gDNA.

V dropped 3 bases and J dropped 8 bases, with 10 bases sitting between them. Germline values: CDR1 GTSNPN, CDR2 SVGIG (reference sequence). The CDR3 sequence is 12 residues long. Per the authors' pipeline: How many nucleated cells were present was estimated from reference gene primer amplification. The data were produced by immunoSEQ multiplex PCR, yet TCRdb's version contains in-frame clones alone and is incomplete. The V and J calls and clone size are taken from that table; D and trimming were inferred from the DNA. The profile shows roughly 250,000 clones, approximately 83% of them singletons. The chain recombines TRBV30 with TRBJ1-4; possible D gene TRBD1, 6 bases. This TCR was sampled from a human donor in a cohort sampled during active COVID-19. Source material: peripheral blood. The CDR3 region is CAWRRGYEKLFF. CDR3 in DNA: TGTGCCTGGAGAAGGGGGTACGAAAAACTGTTTTTT.